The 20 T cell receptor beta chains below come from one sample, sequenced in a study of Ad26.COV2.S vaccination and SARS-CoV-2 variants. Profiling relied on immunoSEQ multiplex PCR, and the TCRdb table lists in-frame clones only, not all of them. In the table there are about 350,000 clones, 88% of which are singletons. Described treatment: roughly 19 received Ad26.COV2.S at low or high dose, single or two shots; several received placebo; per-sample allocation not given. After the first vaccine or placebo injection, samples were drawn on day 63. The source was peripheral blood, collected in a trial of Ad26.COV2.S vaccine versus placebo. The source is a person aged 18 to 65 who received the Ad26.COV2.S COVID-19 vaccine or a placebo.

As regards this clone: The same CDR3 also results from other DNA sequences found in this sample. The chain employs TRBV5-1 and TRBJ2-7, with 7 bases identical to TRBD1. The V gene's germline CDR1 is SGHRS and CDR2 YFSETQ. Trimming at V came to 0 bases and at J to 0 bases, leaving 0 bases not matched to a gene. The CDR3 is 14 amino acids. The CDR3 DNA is TGCGCCAGCAGCTTGGACAGGGGCTCCTACGAGCAGTACTTC. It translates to CASSLDRGSYEQYF.

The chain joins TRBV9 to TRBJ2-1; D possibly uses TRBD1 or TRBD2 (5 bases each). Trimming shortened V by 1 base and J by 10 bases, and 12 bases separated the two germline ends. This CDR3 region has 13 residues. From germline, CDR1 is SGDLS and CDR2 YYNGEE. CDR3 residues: CASSVMGPEEQFF. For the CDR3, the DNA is TGTGCCAGCAGCGTAATGGGACCCGAGGAGCAGTTCTTC.

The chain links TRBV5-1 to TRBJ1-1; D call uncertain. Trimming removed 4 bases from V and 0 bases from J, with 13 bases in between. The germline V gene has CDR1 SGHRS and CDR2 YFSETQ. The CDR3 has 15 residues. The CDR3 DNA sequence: TGCGCCAGCAGCCCCGACCCGGGGATGAACACTGAAGCTTTCTTT. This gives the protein CASSPDPGMNTEAFF.

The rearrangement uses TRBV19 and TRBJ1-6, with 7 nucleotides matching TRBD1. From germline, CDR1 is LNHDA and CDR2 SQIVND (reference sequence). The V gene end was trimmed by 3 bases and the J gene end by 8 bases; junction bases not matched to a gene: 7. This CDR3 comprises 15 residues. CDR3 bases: TGTGCCAGTAGTATCCCAGGGGGGAATTATTCACCCCTCCACTTT. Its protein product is CASSIPGGNYSPLHF. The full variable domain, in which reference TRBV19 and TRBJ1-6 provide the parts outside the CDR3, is DGGITQSPKYLFRKEGQNVTLSCEQNLNHDAMYWYRQDPGQGLRLIYYSQIVNDFQKGDIAEGYSVSREKKESFPLTVTSAQKNPTAFYLCASSIPGGNYSPLHFGNGTRLTVT.

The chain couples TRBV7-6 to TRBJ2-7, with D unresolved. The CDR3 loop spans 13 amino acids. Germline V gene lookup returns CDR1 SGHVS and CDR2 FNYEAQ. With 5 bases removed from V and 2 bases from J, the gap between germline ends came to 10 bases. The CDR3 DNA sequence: TGTGCCAGCAGCGACGTATCCCCCTACGAGCAGTACTTC. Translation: CASSDVSPYEQYF.

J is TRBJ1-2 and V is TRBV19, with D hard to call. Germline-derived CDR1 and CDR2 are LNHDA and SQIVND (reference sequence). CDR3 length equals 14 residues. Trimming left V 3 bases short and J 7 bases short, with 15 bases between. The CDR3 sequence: CASSIPSGVGGYTF. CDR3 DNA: TGTGCCAGTAGTATTCCAAGCGGGGTTGGTGGCTACACCTTC.

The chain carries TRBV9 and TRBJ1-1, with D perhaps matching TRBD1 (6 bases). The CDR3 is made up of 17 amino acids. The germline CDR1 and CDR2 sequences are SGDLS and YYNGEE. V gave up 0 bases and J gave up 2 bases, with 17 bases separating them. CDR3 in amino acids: CASSVESPGAPNTEAFF. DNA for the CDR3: TGTGCCAGCAGCGTAGAAAGTCCAGGGGCGCCAAACACTGAAGCTTTCTTT.

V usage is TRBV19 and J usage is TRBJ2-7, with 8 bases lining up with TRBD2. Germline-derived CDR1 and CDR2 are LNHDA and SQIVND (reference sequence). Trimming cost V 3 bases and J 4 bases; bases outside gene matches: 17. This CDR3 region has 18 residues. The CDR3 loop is CASSIPTPEVAGKYEQYF. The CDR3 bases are TGTGCCAGTAGTATTCCTACCCCCGAGGTAGCGGGAAAGTACGAGCAGTACTTC.

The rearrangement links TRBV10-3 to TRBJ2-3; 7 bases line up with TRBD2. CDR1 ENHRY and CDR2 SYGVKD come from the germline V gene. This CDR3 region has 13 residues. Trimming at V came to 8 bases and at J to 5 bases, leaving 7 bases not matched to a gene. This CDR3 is CAIGPGGRDTQYF. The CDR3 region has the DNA TGTGCCATCGGGCCGGGGGGAAGAGATACGCAGTATTTT.

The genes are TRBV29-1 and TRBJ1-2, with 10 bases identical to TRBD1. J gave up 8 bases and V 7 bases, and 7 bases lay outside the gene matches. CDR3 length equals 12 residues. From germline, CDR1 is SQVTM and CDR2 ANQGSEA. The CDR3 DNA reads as TGCAGCGATTCGACAGGGGGCTTAGGCTACACCTTC. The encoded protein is CSDSTGGLGYTF.

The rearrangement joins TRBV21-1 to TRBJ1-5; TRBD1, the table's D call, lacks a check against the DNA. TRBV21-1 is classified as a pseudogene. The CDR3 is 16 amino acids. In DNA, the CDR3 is TGTGCCAGCAGCCATCGCCTGGGACAGGGTAATCAGCCCCAGCATTTT. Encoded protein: CASSHRLGQGNQPQHF.

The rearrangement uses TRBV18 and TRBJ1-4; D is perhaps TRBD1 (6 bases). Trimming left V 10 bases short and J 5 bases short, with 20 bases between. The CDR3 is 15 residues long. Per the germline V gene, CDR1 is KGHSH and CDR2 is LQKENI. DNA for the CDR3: TGTGCCACCTCCCCCTTCGGACAGCTAAATGAAAAACTGTTTTTT. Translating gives CATSPFGQLNEKLFF.

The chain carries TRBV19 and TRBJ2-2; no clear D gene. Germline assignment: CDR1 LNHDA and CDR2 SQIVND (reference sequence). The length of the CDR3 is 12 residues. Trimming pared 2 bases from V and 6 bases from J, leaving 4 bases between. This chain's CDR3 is CASSISPGELFF. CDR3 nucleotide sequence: TGTGCCAGTAGTATAAGTCCCGGGGAGCTGTTTTTT. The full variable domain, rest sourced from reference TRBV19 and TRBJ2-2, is DGGITQSPKYLFRKEGQNVTLSCEQNLNHDAMYWYRQDPGQGLRLIYYSQIVNDFQKGDIAEGYSVSREKKESFPLTVTSAQKNPTAFYLCASSISPGELFFGEGSRLTVL.

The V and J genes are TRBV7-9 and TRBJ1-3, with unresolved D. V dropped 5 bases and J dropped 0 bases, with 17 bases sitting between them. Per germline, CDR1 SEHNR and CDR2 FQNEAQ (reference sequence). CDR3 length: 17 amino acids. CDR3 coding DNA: TGTGCCAGCAGCGGCAGGCTAAGCCTTAGCTCTGGAAACACCATATATTTT. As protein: CASSGRLSLSSGNTIYF.

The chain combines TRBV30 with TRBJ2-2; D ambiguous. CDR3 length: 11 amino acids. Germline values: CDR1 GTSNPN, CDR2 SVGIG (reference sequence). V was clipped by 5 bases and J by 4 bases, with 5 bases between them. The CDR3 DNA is TGTGCCTGGCTTTCCACCGGGGAGCTGTTTTTT. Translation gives CAWLSTGELFF.

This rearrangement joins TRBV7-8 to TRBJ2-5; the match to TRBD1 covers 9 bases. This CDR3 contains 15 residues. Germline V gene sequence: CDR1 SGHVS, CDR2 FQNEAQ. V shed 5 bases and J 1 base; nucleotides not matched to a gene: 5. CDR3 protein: CASSPGTGLQETQYF. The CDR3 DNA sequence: TGTGCCAGCAGCCCCGGGACAGGGCTCCAAGAGACCCAGTACTTC.

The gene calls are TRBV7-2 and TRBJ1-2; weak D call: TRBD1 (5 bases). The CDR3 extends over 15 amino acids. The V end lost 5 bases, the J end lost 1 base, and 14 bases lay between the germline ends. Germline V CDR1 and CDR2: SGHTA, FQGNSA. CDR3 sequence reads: CASSPQRGLNYGYTF. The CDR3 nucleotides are TGTGCCAGCAGCCCTCAGAGGGGCCTTAACTATGGCTACACCTTC.

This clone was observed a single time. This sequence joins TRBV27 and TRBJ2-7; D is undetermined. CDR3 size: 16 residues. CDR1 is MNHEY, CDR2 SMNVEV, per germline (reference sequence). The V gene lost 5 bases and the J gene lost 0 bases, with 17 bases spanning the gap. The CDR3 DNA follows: TGTGCCAGCAGTCGCTCCAGTCCTATCAGCTCCTACGAGCAGTACTTC. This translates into CASSRSSPISSYEQYF.

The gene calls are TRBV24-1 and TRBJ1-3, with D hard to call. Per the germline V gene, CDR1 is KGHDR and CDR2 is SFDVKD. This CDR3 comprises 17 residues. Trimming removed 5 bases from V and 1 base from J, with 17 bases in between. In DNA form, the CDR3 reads TGTGCCACCAGTGCTGGAAAATCATGCCTTTCTGGAAACACCATATATTTT. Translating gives CATSAGKSCLSGNTIYF.

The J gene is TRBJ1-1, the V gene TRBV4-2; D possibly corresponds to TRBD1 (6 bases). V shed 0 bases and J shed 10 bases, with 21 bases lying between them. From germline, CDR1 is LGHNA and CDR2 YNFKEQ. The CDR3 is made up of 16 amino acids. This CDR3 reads CASSQEGSRGGNRAFF. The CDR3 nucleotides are TGTGCCAGCAGCCAAGAGGGCTCAAGGGGGGGTAATCGAGCTTTCTTT.